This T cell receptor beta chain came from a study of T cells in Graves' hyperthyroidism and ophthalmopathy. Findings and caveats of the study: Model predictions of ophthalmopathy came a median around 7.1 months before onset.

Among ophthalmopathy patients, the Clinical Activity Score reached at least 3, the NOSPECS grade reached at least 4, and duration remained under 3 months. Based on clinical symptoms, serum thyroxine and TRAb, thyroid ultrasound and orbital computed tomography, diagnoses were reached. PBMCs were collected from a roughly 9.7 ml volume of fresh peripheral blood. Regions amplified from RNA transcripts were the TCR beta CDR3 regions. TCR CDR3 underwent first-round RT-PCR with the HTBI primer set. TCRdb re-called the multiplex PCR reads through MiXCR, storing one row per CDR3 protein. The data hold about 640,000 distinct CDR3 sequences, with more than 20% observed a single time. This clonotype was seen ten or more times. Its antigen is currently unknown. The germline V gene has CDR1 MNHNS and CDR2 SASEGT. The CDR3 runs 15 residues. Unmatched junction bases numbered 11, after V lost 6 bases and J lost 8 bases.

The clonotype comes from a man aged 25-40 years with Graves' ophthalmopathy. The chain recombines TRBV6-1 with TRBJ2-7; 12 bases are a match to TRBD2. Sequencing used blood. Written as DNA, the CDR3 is TGTGCCAGCAGCTCCGGACTAGCGGGACTCCGCCAGCAGTACTTC. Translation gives CASSSGLAGLRQQYF.